These 17 T cell receptor beta chains were sequenced from one sample in a study of blood T cells in healthy people across ages. Primers used in a second PCR of about 6 to 12 cycles were a sample-barcoded 5' primer and a J-beta primer mix. MiXCR was run by TCRdb on the 5' RACE reads, yielding one entry per CDR3 protein. The table includes around 500,000 distinct CDR3 sequences, about a quarter detected once. These data are also associated with another study on T cells of mothers and their children.

The sample comprised blood. Receptor source: a boy aged 2 to 9 in good health.

The chain is built from TRBV12-3 or TRBV12-4 and TRBJ2-7; D is perhaps TRBD1 (6 bases). The germline V and J ends were trimmed by 8 bases and 3 bases, with 14 bases remaining between them. This CDR3 has 13 residues. The CDR3 sequence is CASRGRGNYEQYF. Written as DNA, the CDR3 is TGTGCCAGCCGGGGAAGGGGGAACTACGAGCAGTACTTC.

V is TRBV9 and J is TRBJ2-5; TRBD1 might be the D (6 bases). This CDR3 comprises 15 residues. V was clipped by 4 bases and J by 5 bases, with 18 bases between them. Germline V lookup: CDR1 SGDLS, CDR2 YYNGEE. The DNA for the CDR3 is TGTGCCAGCAGCATACAGGGCCTGGATACGGAGACCCAGTACTTC. Its translation is CASSIQGLDTETQYF. Full variable domain (remainder filled in from reference TRBV9 and TRBJ2-5): DSGVTQTPKHLITATGQRVTLRCSPRSGDLSVYWYQQSLDQGLQFLIQYYNGEERAKGNILERFSAQQFPDLHSELNLSSLELGDSALYFCASSIQGLDTETQYFGPGTRLLVL.

On this clonotype itself: One end of the junction does not line up with germline, which may come from a read error. The CDR3 loop reads CASSLAGTGRDTGELFF. DNA of the CDR3: TGTGCTAGCAGCTTAGCTGGGACAGGGAGGGACACCGGGGAGCTGTTTTTT. The V gene is TRBV7-7, the J gene TRBJ2-2, with 9 positions matching TRBD1. CDR3 length equals 17 residues. The germline V gene has CDR1 SSHAT and CDR2 FNYEAQ (reference sequence).

The V gene is TRBV9, the J gene TRBJ1-2, with 7 positions matching TRBD1. V was clipped by 0 bases and J by 5 bases; unmatched bases: 1. This CDR3 is built from 13 residues. Germline V gene sequence: CDR1 SGDLS, CDR2 YYNGEE. The CDR3 DNA follows: TGTGCCAGCAGCGTAGAGGGGGCTTATGGCTACACCTTC. Translating it yields CASSVEGAYGYTF.

The chain employs TRBV12-3 or TRBV12-4 and TRBJ2-1; 10 nucleotides align to TRBD2. This CDR3 region has 17 residues. With 1 base clipped from V and 9 bases from J, the junction kept 12 bases outside the gene matches. The CDR3 reads CASSLGPSGGRGGEQFF. CDR3 coding DNA: TGTGCCAGCAGTTTAGGTCCTAGCGGGGGCCGTGGTGGTGAGCAGTTCTTC.

The chain links TRBV7-8 to TRBJ2-7, with unresolved D. The V end was cut by 5 bases, the J end by 2 bases, with 16 bases between. Germline CDR1 SGHVS, CDR2 FQNEAQ. There are 15 residues in the CDR3. CDR3 region: CASSLTYTAAYEQYF. CDR3 sequence (DNA): TGTGCCAGCAGCCTAACATACACGGCGGCCTACGAGCAGTACTTC.

The J gene is TRBJ1-2, the V gene TRBV12-3 or TRBV12-4; 7 bases agree with TRBD1. V shed 5 bases, J shed 0 bases, and the junction held 18 bases outside the gene matches. The CDR3 sequence is 19 residues long. As DNA, the CDR3 is TGTGCCAGCAGTCCGCCCATCATTCGGACAGGACCGACTAACTATGGCTACACCTTC. This codes for CASSPPIIRTGPTNYGYTF.

The chain uses TRBV6-5 and TRBJ2-1; TRBD2 matches 7 bases. Germline loops: CDR1 MNHEY, CDR2 SVGAGI. The CDR3 length is 14 residues. The V gene end was trimmed by 5 bases and the J gene end by 7 bases; junction bases not matched to a gene: 8. This CDR3 is CASSLGGDKNEQFF. The CDR3 coding sequence is TGTGCCAGCAGTCTGGGGGGGGATAAGAATGAGCAGTTCTTC.

The CDR3 sequence: CASSPERELFYNEQFF. The CDR3, as DNA: TGTGCCAGCAGCCCAGAGCGGGAGTTATTCTACAATGAGCAGTTCTTC. V and J are TRBV27 and TRBJ2-1; 8 nucleotides align to TRBD2. This CDR3 contains 16 residues. Germline V gene data show CDR1 as MNHEY and CDR2 as SMNVEV (reference sequence). The ends lost 6 bases at V and 3 bases at J; junction bases unmatched: 10.

The rearrangement uses TRBV14 and TRBJ2-7; unclear D gene. Trimming stripped 1 base from V and 7 bases from J, with 11 bases between. Germline CDR1 reads SGHDN; CDR2 reads FVKESK. The CDR3 is made up of 13 amino acids. CDR3 sequence (DNA): TGTGCCAGCAGCCAAGCTAGTCCTGGGGAGCAGTACTTC. It yields the protein CASSQASPGEQYF. The whole variable domain, filled in from reference TRBV14 and TRBJ2-7, reads EAGVTQFPSHSVIEKGQTVTLRCDPISGHDNLYWYRRVMGKEIKFLLHFVKESKQDESGMPNNRFLAERTGGTYSTLKVQPAELEDSGVYFCASSQASPGEQYFGPGTRLTVT.

The chain couples TRBV18 to TRBJ1-5, with TRBD1 matching over 9 bases. Germline lookup yields CDR1 KGHSH and CDR2 LQKENI. This CDR3 has 15 amino acids. The V gene end was trimmed by 3 bases and the J gene end by 4 bases; junction bases not matched to a gene: 4. DNA for the CDR3: TGTGCCAGCTCACCGTCGACAGGGGGTAATCAGCCCCAGCATTTT. Translated, it gives CASSPSTGGNQPQHF.

The chain combines TRBV20-1 with TRBJ2-7, with D maybe TRBD2 (5 bases). Trimming removed 3 bases at V and 3 bases at J, with 15 bases between. Germline V gives CDR1 DFQATT, CDR2 SNEGSKA (reference sequence). The CDR3 is 14 residues long. The CDR3 loop reads CSARGGTGFYEQYF. Here the CDR3 DNA reads TGCAGTGCTAGGGGTGGAACGGGGTTCTACGAGCAGTACTTC.

The chain carries TRBV5-1 and TRBJ1-1, with TRBD1 identical over 8 bases. Trimming removed 3 bases from V and 7 bases from J; junction bases left unmatched: 8. Germline V gene lookup returns CDR1 SGHRS and CDR2 YFSETQ. This CDR3 has 14 amino acids. CDR3 in DNA: TGCGCCAGCAGCTCGCAGGGGGCGTTCGATGAAGCTTTCTTT. The encoded protein is CASSSQGAFDEAFF.

This clonotype was seen more than once but under ten times. This chain links TRBV28 with TRBJ2-4; D ambiguous. This CDR3 comprises 15 residues. Trimming removed 6 bases at V and 2 bases at J, with 14 bases between. Germline assignment: CDR1 MDHEN and CDR2 SYDVKM. The DNA of the CDR3 is TGTGCCAGCAGCGCACACGAGCTGACCAAAAACATTCAGTACTTC. Translation: CASSAHELTKNIQYF.

V gene TRBV18 combines with J gene TRBJ2-3; D might be TRBD2 (6 bases). This CDR3 contains 14 residues. V lost 3 bases to trimming and J lost 8 bases, with 15 bases between them. Germline CDR1 is KGHSH and CDR2 is LQKENI. Here the CDR3 reads CASSPPLAEITQYF. The CDR3 DNA is TGTGCCAGCTCACCGCCTTTAGCGGAGATTACGCAGTATTTT.

This clonotype was seen a few times. The chain carries TRBV29-1 and TRBJ1-1, with D tentatively TRBD1 (6 bases). The V gene's germline CDR1 is SQVTM and CDR2 ANQGSEA. Deletions cut 5 bases from V and 1 base from J, with 8 bases between. The CDR3 runs 12 residues. DNA for the CDR3: TGCAGCGTTTTGACAGGGAACACTGAAGCTTTCTTT. It specifies CSVLTGNTEAFF.

The chain carries TRBV12-3 or TRBV12-4 and TRBJ1-1; D not certain. This CDR3 region has 14 residues. V lost 0 bases and J lost 3, with 8 bases in between. CDR3 in amino acids: CASSLAGIDTEAFF. Here the CDR3 DNA reads TGTGCCAGCAGTTTAGCGGGGATAGACACTGAAGCTTTCTTT.